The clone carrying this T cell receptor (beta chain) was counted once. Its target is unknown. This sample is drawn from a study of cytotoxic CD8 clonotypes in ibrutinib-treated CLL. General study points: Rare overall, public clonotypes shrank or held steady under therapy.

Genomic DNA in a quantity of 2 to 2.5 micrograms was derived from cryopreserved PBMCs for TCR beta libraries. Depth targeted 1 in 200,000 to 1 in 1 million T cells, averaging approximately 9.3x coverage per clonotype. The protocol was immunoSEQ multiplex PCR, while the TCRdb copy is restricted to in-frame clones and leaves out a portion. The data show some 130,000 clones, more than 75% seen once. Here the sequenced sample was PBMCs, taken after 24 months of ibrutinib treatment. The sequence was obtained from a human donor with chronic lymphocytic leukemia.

This CDR3 reads CASSQEGGLAAYNEQFF. For the CDR3, the DNA is TGTGCCAGCAGCCAAGAGGGGGGGCTAGCGGCCTACAATGAGCAGTTCTTC. The chain carries TRBV4-2 and TRBJ2-1, with TRBD2 as a possible D gene (7 bases). Looked up from germline, CDR1 is LGHNA and CDR2 is YNFKEQ. This CDR3 has 17 residues. Trimming pared 0 bases from V and 2 bases from J, leaving 14 bases between.